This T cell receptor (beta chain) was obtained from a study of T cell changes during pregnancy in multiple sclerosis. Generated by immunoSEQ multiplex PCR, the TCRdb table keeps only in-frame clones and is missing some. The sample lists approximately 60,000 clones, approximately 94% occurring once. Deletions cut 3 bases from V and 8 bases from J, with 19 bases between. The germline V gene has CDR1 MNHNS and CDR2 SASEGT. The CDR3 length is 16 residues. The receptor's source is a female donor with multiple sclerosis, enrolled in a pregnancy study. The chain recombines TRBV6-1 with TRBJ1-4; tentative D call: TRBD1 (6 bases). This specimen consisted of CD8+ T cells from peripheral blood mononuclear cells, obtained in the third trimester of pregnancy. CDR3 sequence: CASSDPRGGAGEKLFF. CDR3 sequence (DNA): TGTGCCAGCAGTGACCCCCGAGGGGGGGCGGGCGAAAAACTGTTTTTT.